These 14 T cell receptor beta chains came from one sample sequenced in a study of T cell responses to AZD1222 COVID-19 vaccine. Repertoires were generated with immunoSEQ multiplex PCR, while TCRdb's copy carries only in-frame clones and drops some. The profile shows some 140,000 clones, approximately 80% of them singletons. This specimen consisted of peripheral blood, obtained on day 0 of AZD1222 vaccination. The source is an adult in good health.

The CDR3 spells CASKSGNTEAFF. Written as DNA, the CDR3 is TGTGCCAGCAAGTCGGGGAACACTGAAGCTTTCTTT. The chain carries TRBV6-5 and TRBJ1-1, with D unresolved. This CDR3 spans 12 amino acids. Trimming pared 7 bases from V and 1 base from J, leaving 7 bases between. CDR1 is MNHEY, CDR2 SVGAGI, per germline.

The chain has TRBV3-1 (or the pseudogene TRBV3-2) and TRBJ1-4; weak D call: TRBD1 (6 bases). The V gene lost 4 bases and the J gene lost 5 bases, with 17 bases spanning the gap. Germline V lookup: CDR1 LGHDT, CDR2 YNNKEL (reference sequence). CDR3 length: 16 residues. The CDR3 DNA sequence: TGTGCCAGCAGCCGTAGACGCAGGGGAGAGAATGAAAAACTGTTTTTT. Translating it yields CASSRRRRGENEKLFF.

The chain links TRBV5-8 to TRBJ1-6; 9 bases agree with TRBD1. This CDR3 region has 15 residues. CDR1 is SGHTS, CDR2 YDEGEE, per germline. V was pared by 3 bases and J by 5 bases, with 3 bases of the junction left unmatched. The DNA of the CDR3 is TGTGCCAGCAGCTCCCGGGACAGGGATAATTCACCCCTCCACTTT. Protein product: CASSSRDRDNSPLHF. The full variable domain, with the rest looked up from reference TRBV5-8 and TRBJ1-6, is EAGVTQSPTHLIKTRGQQATLRCSPISGHTSVYWYQQALGLGLQFLLWYDEGEERNRGNFPPRFSGRQFPNYSSELNVNALELEDSALYLCASSSRDRDNSPLHFGNGTRLTVT.

About this clone itself: Additional DNA sequences in this sample encode the identical CDR3. The chain couples TRBV9 to TRBJ1-3; D call uncertain. Trimming removed 3 bases from V and 2 bases from J, with 15 bases in between. This CDR3 has 16 residues. Germline values: CDR1 SGDLS, CDR2 YYNGEE. In DNA form, the CDR3 reads TGTGCCAGCAGCGCGGACCCTCGAGGTGCTGGAAACACCATATATTTT. Amino acid sequence: CASSADPRGAGNTIYF.

In this sample, this clone turned up once. The CDR3 protein is CASRTPGPYEQYF. In DNA, the CDR3 is TGTGCCAGTCGGACACCGGGACCCTACGAGCAGTACTTC. This sequence joins TRBV28 and TRBJ2-7; D may match TRBD1 or TRBD2 (5 bases each). V lost 9 bases, J lost 2 bases, and 14 bases lay in between. Germline V gene lookup returns CDR1 MDHEN and CDR2 SYDVKM. CDR3 size: 13 residues. Combining the CDR3 with reference TRBV28 and TRBJ2-7 gives the whole variable domain DVKVTQSSRYLVKRTGEKVFLECVQDMDHENMFWYRQDPGLGLRLIYFSYDVKMKEKGDIPEGYSVSREKKERFSLILESASTNQTSMYLCASRTPGPYEQYFGPGTRLTVT.

This clone has just one count. V and J are TRBV28 and TRBJ1-5, with a tentative D call TRBD1 (5 bases). CDR3 size: 20 residues. Trimming took off 5 bases at V and 2 bases at J, with 28 bases between the two ends. Germline assignment: CDR1 MDHEN and CDR2 SYDVKM. DNA of the CDR3: TGTGCCAGCAGTCCCTTGTTGTTAGGTGGCAGGGAGGGAGGCAATCAGCCCCAGCATTTT. Amino acid sequence: CASSPLLLGGREGGNQPQHF. The entire variable domain, with the rest obtained from reference TRBV28 and TRBJ1-5, is as follows: DVKVTQSSRYLVKRTGEKVFLECVQDMDHENMFWYRQDPGLGLRLIYFSYDVKMKEKGDIPEGYSVSREKKERFSLILESASTNQTSMYLCASSPLLLGGREGGNQPQHFGDGTRLSIL.

This chain links TRBV11-2 with TRBJ1-4; D unclear. Trimming stripped 1 base from V and 5 bases from J, with 5 bases between. The CDR3 loop spans 13 amino acids. Germline lookup yields CDR1 SGHAT and CDR2 FQNNGV. CDR3 in DNA: TGTGCCAGCAGCTTAGGACGGAATGAAAAACTGTTTTTT. It translates to CASSLGRNEKLFF.

This clone was detected once. J is TRBJ2-7 and V is TRBV27; possible D gene TRBD2, 6 bases. Germline V gene data show CDR1 as MNHEY and CDR2 as SMNVEV (reference sequence). The CDR3 covers 14 residues. With 5 bases removed from V and 3 bases from J, the gap between germline ends came to 14 bases. The CDR3 sequence is CASSTQVEGYEQYF. The CDR3 coding sequence is TGTGCCAGCAGTACACAGGTGGAGGGCTACGAGCAGTACTTC.

The sample holds one count of this clone. The chain has TRBV11-2 and TRBJ1-1; 7 bases align to TRBD1. The CDR3 has 13 amino acids. Germline V CDR1 and CDR2: SGHAT, FQNNGV. Trimming at V came to 5 bases and at J to 5 bases, leaving 5 bases not matched to a gene. CDR3: CASSRQGVTEAFF. The CDR3 DNA reads as TGTGCCAGCAGCCGTCAGGGGGTTACTGAAGCTTTCTTT.

The rearrangement joins TRBV12-3 or TRBV12-4 to TRBJ1-2; TRBD1 matches at 8 bases. V lost 6 bases to trimming and J lost 8 bases; unmatched junction nucleotides: 8. The CDR3 extends over 13 amino acids. CDR3 DNA: TGTGCCAGCAGCCGGACAGGGCAGGGCGGCTACACCTTC. This codes for CASSRTGQGGYTF.

This sequence joins TRBV3-1 (or the pseudogene TRBV3-2) and TRBJ1-1; a possible D gene is TRBD1 (5 bases). V was pared by 0 bases and J by 7 bases, with 15 bases between. The CDR3 has 15 amino acids. Germline V lookup: CDR1 LGHDT, CDR2 YNNKEL (reference sequence). CDR3 residues: CASSQDGFQGGEAFF. The CDR3 DNA sequence: TGTGCCAGCAGCCAAGATGGGTTCCAGGGCGGTGAAGCTTTCTTT.

This chain links TRBV2 with TRBJ2-3; possibly TRBD1 for D (5 bases). The length of the CDR3 is 13 residues. V dropped 3 bases and J dropped 5 bases, with 9 bases sitting between them. The V gene's germline CDR1 is SNHLY and CDR2 FYNNEI. This CDR3 is CASSDRDKDTQYF. The CDR3 nucleotides read TGTGCCAGCAGTGACAGGGATAAAGATACGCAGTATTTT.

This chain joins TRBV7-2 and TRBJ1-1, with TRBD1 as a possible D gene (6 bases). V lost 5 bases, J lost 8 bases, and 15 bases lay in between. Germline lookup yields CDR1 SGHTA and CDR2 FQGNSA. This CDR3 has 13 residues. CDR3 nucleotide sequence: TGTGCCAGCAGCAGGAATAGAGGGGGAGAAGCTTTCTTT. Its protein product is CASSRNRGGEAFF. Combining the CDR3 with reference TRBV7-2 and TRBJ1-1 gives the whole variable domain GAGVSQSPSNKVTEKGKDVELRCDPISGHTALYWYRQSLGQGLEFLIYFQGNSAPDKSGLPSDRFSAERTGGSVSTLTIQRTQQEDSAVYLCASSRNRGGEAFFGQGTRLTVV.

V gene TRBV11-2 combines with J gene TRBJ2-7; 13 bases match TRBD2. Trimming removed 5 bases from V and 4 bases from J; junction bases left unmatched: 2. The CDR3 contains 14 residues. Germline V gene data show CDR1 as SGHAT and CDR2 as FQNNGV. The CDR3 is CASSPTSGGYEQYF. CDR3 nucleotide sequence: TGTGCCAGCAGCCCGACTAGCGGGGGGTACGAGCAGTACTTC.